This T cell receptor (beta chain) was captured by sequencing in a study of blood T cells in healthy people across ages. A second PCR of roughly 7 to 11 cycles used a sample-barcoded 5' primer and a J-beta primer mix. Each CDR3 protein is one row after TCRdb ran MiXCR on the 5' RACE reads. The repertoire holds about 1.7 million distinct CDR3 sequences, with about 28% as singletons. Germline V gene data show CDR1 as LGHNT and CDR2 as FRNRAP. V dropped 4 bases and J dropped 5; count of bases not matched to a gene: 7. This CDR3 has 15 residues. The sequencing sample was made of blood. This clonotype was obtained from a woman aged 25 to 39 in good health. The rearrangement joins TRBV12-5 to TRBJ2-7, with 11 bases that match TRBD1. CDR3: CASGSSGTGGHEQYF. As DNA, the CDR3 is TGTGCTAGTGGTTCCTCCGGGACAGGGGGGCACGAGCAGTACTTC.